Given below is one T cell receptor beta chain in context. As yet, its antigen is unknown. Preparation of the TCRbeta library used unique molecular identifiers. TCRdb redid the calling of the PCR reads with MiXCR, one entry per CDR3 protein. The sample consists of approximately 300,000 distinct CDR3 sequences, 9.5% to 13% of them appearing once. The CDR3 loop spans 16 amino acids. With 6 bases clipped from V and 4 bases from J, the junction kept 11 bases outside the gene matches. The record originates from a study of T-cell reconstitution after alpha-beta-depleted transplantation in children. Regarding the study as a whole: Several hundred expanded graft clones reportedly gave rise to the alpha-beta T cells present about two months after transplant. Recipient T cells and thymic progenitors that survived were the source of the high TCRbeta diversity seen at day 60 in some patients. Fresh T-cell production supplied most of the T-cell counts and diversity seen one year after transplant.

The source is a boy under two years old with acute myeloid leukemia, due to receive a stem cell transplant. The starting material was PBMCs, obtained before TCRalphabeta/CD19-depleted stem cell transplant. This chain connects TRBV12-3 or TRBV12-4 to TRBJ2-5; TRBD1 aligns across 10 bases. The CDR3 reads CASSPSDRGLGETQYF. CDR3 nucleotides: TGTGCCAGCAGCCCTTCCGACAGGGGGCTTGGAGAGACCCAGTACTTC.